One sample yielded the 30 T cell receptor beta chains listed below, sequenced in a study of cytomegalovirus exposure and HLA in healthy donors. In the PCR, 60 Vbeta and 13 Jbeta primers were used. Measured with immunoSEQ multiplex PCR; TCRdb has only the in-frame clones, and not every one. Of hundreds of thousands of clones listed, approximately 70% were seen once; the top ten hold less than 3%. The sample was PBMCs. These TCRs come from a man between 35 and 55 years old in good health and CMV-seropositive.

This clone was seen only a few times. The chain recombines TRBV6-1 with TRBJ1-3; D remains ambiguous. Trimming took 8 bases from V and 2 from J, leaving 16 bases between them. The germline V gene has CDR1 MNHNS and CDR2 SASEGT. CDR3 length: 15 amino acids. This CDR3 reads CASSRETQTGNTIYF. In DNA, the CDR3 is TGTGCCAGCTCACGAGAGACACAAACTGGAAACACCATATATTTT.

DNA of the CDR3: TGTGCCAGCAGCTTAGAAGTTCCCGAGGCCCAGTACTTC. Translation gives CASSLEVPEAQYF. The rearrangement uses TRBV7-9 and TRBJ2-5; D not certain. The CDR3 covers 13 residues. Germline V gene sequence: CDR1 SEHNR, CDR2 FQNEAQ (reference sequence). Trimming stripped 1 base from V and 9 bases from J, with 12 bases between.

The rearrangement links TRBV18 to TRBJ2-7; D may be TRBD1 (5 bases). The CDR3 contains 12 residues. The germline gives CDR1 KGHSH, CDR2 LQKENI. Trimming took off 4 bases at V and 3 bases at J, with 7 bases between the two ends. The CDR3 reads CASSLQGYEQYF. The CDR3 DNA is TGTGCCAGCTCACTCCAGGGCTACGAGCAGTACTTC.

The V gene is TRBV9, the J gene TRBJ2-4; TRBD1 matches at 8 bases. The V and J ends lost 4 bases and 6 bases, in that order; junction bases with no gene match: 6. Germline assignment: CDR1 SGDLS and CDR2 YYNGEE. The CDR3 contains 14 residues. This CDR3 reads CASSMGQDLNIQYF. In DNA form, the CDR3 reads TGTGCCAGCAGCATGGGACAGGATTTAAACATTCAGTACTTC.

Points on this clone: The same CDR3 also results from other DNA sequences found in this sample. The chain couples TRBV7-2 to TRBJ2-6; D is unclear. V was shortened by 1 base and J by 2 bases, with 6 bases between the two germline ends. The germline gives CDR1 SGHTA, CDR2 FQGNSA. The CDR3 loop spans 15 amino acids. Here the CDR3 reads CASSLGGAGANVLTF. The CDR3 DNA is TGTGCCAGCAGCTTAGGAGGTGCTGGGGCCAACGTCCTGACTTTC. The full variable domain, rest sourced from reference TRBV7-2 and TRBJ2-6, is GAGVSQSPSNKVTEKGKDVELRCDPISGHTALYWYRQSLGQGLEFLIYFQGNSAPDKSGLPSDRFSAERTGGSVSTLTIQRTQQEDSAVYLCASSLGGAGANVLTFGAGSRLTVL.

The rearrangement uses TRBV6-1 and TRBJ1-6; the match to TRBD1 covers 8 bases. J gave up 14 bases and V 0 bases, and 12 bases lay outside the gene matches. CDR3 length: 16 residues. In germline, CDR1 is MNHNS, CDR2 SASEGT. CDR3 nucleotide sequence: TGTGCCAGCAGTGAAGCCGGGACAGGAGGGAAATGGGCCCTCCACTTT. Encoded protein: CASSEAGTGGKWALHF.

The chain links TRBV25-1 to TRBJ1-1, with 9 bases matching TRBD1. CDR1 MGHDK and CDR2 SYGVNS come from the germline V gene. The CDR3 has 15 amino acids. The V segment lost 3 bases and the J segment 3 bases; nucleotides outside the gene matches: 5. The CDR3 sequence: CASSETGGRDTEAFF. For the CDR3, the DNA is TGTGCCAGCAGTGAGACAGGGGGAAGGGACACTGAAGCTTTCTTT.

The gene calls are TRBV7-3 and TRBJ2-3, with 11 bases that match TRBD1. The CDR3 runs to 16 residues. With V trimmed by 3 bases and J by 4 bases, 6 bases remained unmatched. Germline V gene data show CDR1 as SGHTA and CDR2 as FQGTGA. Here the CDR3 reads CASSFYPDRGPDTQYF. The CDR3 DNA sequence: TGTGCCAGCAGCTTCTACCCGGACAGGGGGCCAGATACGCAGTATTTT.

The chain employs TRBV7-9 and TRBJ1-3, with TRBD1 as a possible D gene (5 bases). Germline values: CDR1 SEHNR, CDR2 FQNEAQ (reference sequence). The CDR3 is made up of 14 amino acids. Trimming left V 1 base short and J 4 bases short, with 8 bases between. CDR3 bases: TGTGCCAGCAGCTTAGATGCAGGGGGAAACACCATATATTTT. Translated, it gives CASSLDAGGNTIYF.

This sequence joins TRBV6-1 and TRBJ2-2; TRBD2 might be the D (6 bases). The CDR3 spans 13 residues. Germline V gene lookup returns CDR1 MNHNS and CDR2 SASEGT. The V end lost 8 bases, the J end lost 6 bases, and 13 bases lay between the germline ends. The CDR3 region has the DNA TGTGCCAGCTCCTGGGGGGAGGCCGGGGAGCTGTTTTTT. Amino acids: CASSWGEAGELFF.

The chain joins TRBV4-2 to TRBJ2-5; 8 nucleotides line up with TRBD2. V gave up 1 base and J gave up 5 bases; unmatched junction bases: 15. Germline CDR1 reads LGHNA; CDR2 reads YNFKEQ. CDR3 length equals 18 residues. The CDR3 is CASSQGSGGGTVRETQYF. CDR3 bases: TGTGCCAGCAGCCAAGGGTCGGGGGGGGGTACGGTACGGGAGACCCAGTACTTC.

This clone came up a few times. J is TRBJ1-1 and V is TRBV27; D is unresolved. Looked up from germline, CDR1 is MNHEY and CDR2 is SMNVEV (reference sequence). V was shortened by 3 bases and J by 0 bases, with 11 bases between the two germline ends. This CDR3 is 15 amino acids long. CDR3 sequence: CASSFQSGMNTEAFF. CDR3 sequence (DNA): TGTGCCAGCAGTTTCCAATCGGGTATGAACACTGAAGCTTTCTTT.

The J gene is TRBJ2-2, the V gene TRBV5-1; D possibly corresponds to TRBD1 (6 bases). Trimming removed 4 bases at V and 2 bases at J, with 15 bases between. There are 16 residues in the CDR3. Germline loops: CDR1 SGHRS, CDR2 YFSETQ. Written as DNA, the CDR3 is TGCGCCAGCAGCATTCAGGGGACCCGAAACACCGGGGAGCTGTTTTTT. Protein sequence: CASSIQGTRNTGELFF.

The genes are TRBV5-1 and TRBJ1-3, with TRBD1 matching 10 bases. The CDR3 covers 15 residues. The germline CDR1 and CDR2 sequences are SGHRS and YFSETQ. J was trimmed by 4 bases and V by 6 bases; bases with no gene match: 7. In DNA form, the CDR3 reads TGCGCCAGCAAGACCGGGACAGGGGCCGGAAACACCATATATTTT. Translation: CASKTGTGAGNTIYF. Full variable domain (outside the CDR3, taken from reference TRBV5-1 and TRBJ1-3): KAGVTQTPRYLIKTRGQQVTLSCSPISGHRSVSWYQQTPGQGLQFLFEYFSETQRNKGNFPGRFSGRQFSNSRSEMNVSTLELGDSALYLCASKTGTGAGNTIYFGEGSWLTVV.

This sequence joins TRBV29-1 and TRBJ1-1; D is unclear. V lost 4 bases and J lost 8, with 17 bases in between. From germline, CDR1 is SQVTM and CDR2 ANQGSEA. CDR3 length equals 13 residues. In nucleotides, the CDR3 is TGCAGCGTTGTCGGAGGAGGAGGGTCCGAAGCTTTCTTT. This translates into CSVVGGGGSEAFF.

This clone appeared a few times. The genes are TRBV19 and TRBJ2-3; D is uncertain. Germline V lookup: CDR1 LNHDA, CDR2 SQIVND (reference sequence). The CDR3 has 11 amino acids. Trimming left V 3 bases short and J 6 bases short, with 4 bases between. In DNA, the CDR3 is TGTGCCAGTAGTATGAGTGATACGCAGTATTTT. This codes for CASSMSDTQYF.

This chain uses TRBV11-3 with TRBJ2-7; D not resolved. With 5 bases removed from V and 4 bases from J, the gap between germline ends came to 18 bases. Germline values: CDR1 SGHNT, CDR2 YENEEA. The CDR3 is made up of 15 amino acids. The CDR3: CASSLRILVGYEQYF. CDR3 DNA: TGTGCCAGCAGCCTCAGGATTCTCGTCGGATACGAGCAGTACTTC.

CDR3 in DNA: TGTGCCAGCAGTGGACAGGGAGTTAGGAACACTGAAGCTTTCTTT. It yields the protein CASSGQGVRNTEAFF. This chain connects TRBV2 to TRBJ1-1, with 7 bases lining up with TRBD1. The germline CDR1 and CDR2 sequences are SNHLY and FYNNEI. CDR3 size: 15 residues. V shed 4 bases and J 1 base; nucleotides not matched to a gene: 6.

The chain is built from TRBV27 and TRBJ1-1; tentatively, D is TRBD1 (5 bases). V was trimmed by 10 bases and J by 4 bases, leaving 10 bases between them. Germline V CDR1 and CDR2: MNHEY, SMNVEV (reference sequence). This CDR3 contains 11 residues. In DNA form, the CDR3 reads TGTGCCACCTTCCAGGGCACTGAAGCTTTCTTT. It specifies CATFQGTEAFF.

The chain couples TRBV11-2 to TRBJ2-5; D might be TRBD1 (5 bases). V gave up 5 bases and J gave up 2 bases, with 12 bases separating them. CDR1 and CDR2 (germline): SGHAT, FQNNGV. CDR3 length: 14 amino acids. The CDR3 DNA reads TGTGCCAGCAGCACCCGGACAATACAAGAGACCCAGTACTTC. It codes for CASSTRTIQETQYF.

This chain joins TRBV5-4 and TRBJ1-1; 8 bases agree with TRBD1. Trimming removed 2 bases from V and 3 bases from J; junction bases left unmatched: 12. The CDR3 is 17 residues long. Germline V gene data show CDR1 as SGHNT and CDR2 as YYREEE (reference sequence). Here the CDR3 reads CASSLGQGRGFDTEAFF. DNA for the CDR3: TGTGCCAGCAGCTTAGGACAGGGAAGAGGGTTTGACACTGAAGCTTTCTTT.

The chain joins TRBV29-1 to TRBJ2-7; 10 positions agree with TRBD1. Germline values: CDR1 SQVTM, CDR2 ANQGSEA. The V and J ends lost 6 bases and 6 bases, in that order; junction bases with no gene match: 5. The CDR3 extends over 12 amino acids. The CDR3 reads CSVRDRGSEQYF. CDR3 DNA: TGCAGCGTGAGGGACAGGGGTTCCGAGCAGTACTTC.

This rearrangement joins TRBV18 to TRBJ2-5, with D maybe TRBD2 (7 bases). The CDR3 totals 15 residues. Trimming shortened V by 3 bases and J by 4 bases, and 15 bases separated the two germline ends. Per the germline V gene, CDR1 is KGHSH and CDR2 is LQKENI. CDR3 protein: CASSPRGGGLETQYF. CDR3 coding DNA: TGTGCCAGCTCACCGCGAGGGGGGGGACTAGAGACCCAGTACTTC.

The chain carries TRBV5-1 and TRBJ2-1; weak D call: TRBD1 (6 bases). V was cut by 4 bases and J by 0 bases, with 14 bases left in between. From germline, CDR1 is SGHRS and CDR2 YFSETQ. The CDR3 loop spans 16 amino acids. The CDR3 spells CASSARTDSSYNEQFF. The CDR3 region has the DNA TGCGCCAGCAGCGCAAGGACAGATAGCTCCTACAATGAGCAGTTCTTC.

V usage is TRBV29-1 and J usage is TRBJ2-7; D might be TRBD2 (6 bases). CDR3 length equals 12 residues. Germline assignment: CDR1 SQVTM and CDR2 ANQGSEA. Trimming took off 7 bases at V and 4 bases at J, with 14 bases between the two ends. In DNA, the CDR3 is TGCAGCGCTGGGGAGGCTCCTTACGAGCAGTACTTC. This gives the protein CSAGEAPYEQYF.

This sequence joins TRBV5-4 and TRBJ2-7, with 10 bases matching TRBD2. Germline CDR1 is SGHNT and CDR2 is YYREEE (reference sequence). CDR3 length equals 17 residues. The V and J ends lost 0 bases and 2 bases, in that order; junction bases with no gene match: 8. The CDR3 region has the DNA TGTGCCAGCAGCTTGGCCGGGAATAGCGGGGGGACCTACGAGCAGTACTTC. This sequence encodes CASSLAGNSGGTYEQYF. Together with reference TRBV5-4 and TRBJ2-7, the CDR3 gives the full variable domain: ETGVTQSPTHLIKTRGQQVTLRCSSQSGHNTVSWYQQALGQGPQFIFQYYREEENGRGNFPPRFSGLQFPNYSSELNVNALELDDSALYLCASSLAGNSGGTYEQYFGPGTRLTVT.

The chain combines TRBV6-1 with TRBJ2-1; D perhaps matches TRBD2 (5 bases). Germline V gene lookup returns CDR1 MNHNS and CDR2 SASEGT. The CDR3 contains 15 residues. The V end was cut by 4 bases, the J end by 0 bases, with 10 bases between. The CDR3 nucleotides read TGTGCCAGCAGTGTCGATGCGGGCTCCTACAATGAGCAGTTCTTC. Amino acid sequence: CASSVDAGSYNEQFF.

The chain uses TRBV7-6 and TRBJ1-4, with a possible D match to TRBD1 (5 bases). Germline lookup yields CDR1 SGHVS and CDR2 FNYEAQ. The CDR3 sequence is 15 residues long. Trimming removed 1 base from V and 4 bases from J, with 10 bases in between. The CDR3 protein is CASSLGRALNEKLFF. The CDR3 coding sequence is TGTGCCAGCAGCTTAGGCAGGGCCCTTAATGAAAAACTGTTTTTT. The full variable domain, rest sourced from reference TRBV7-6 and TRBJ1-4, is GAGVSQSPRYKVTKRGQDVALRCDPISGHVSLYWYRQALGQGPEFLTYFNYEAQQDKSGLPNDRFSAERPEGSISTLTIQRTEQRDSAMYRCASSLGRALNEKLFFGSGTQLSVL.

This chain uses TRBV11-3 with TRBJ2-1, with TRBD2 identical over 8 bases. The V segment lost 5 bases and the J segment 9 bases; nucleotides outside the gene matches: 3. Germline assignment: CDR1 SGHNT and CDR2 YENEEA. The CDR3 extends over 12 amino acids. The chain's CDR3 is CASSTAGGEQFF. Written as DNA, the CDR3 is TGTGCCAGCAGCACTGCGGGGGGTGAGCAGTTCTTC.

J is TRBJ1-5 and V is TRBV4-2, with D unclear. Germline V gene lookup returns CDR1 LGHNA and CDR2 YNFKEQ. V was shortened by 2 bases and J by 4 bases, with 15 bases between the two germline ends. This CDR3 has 16 amino acids. The CDR3 loop reads CASSQSPGAPNQPQHF. The CDR3 DNA reads as TGTGCCAGCAGCCAATCACCGGGAGCGCCAAATCAGCCCCAGCATTTT.